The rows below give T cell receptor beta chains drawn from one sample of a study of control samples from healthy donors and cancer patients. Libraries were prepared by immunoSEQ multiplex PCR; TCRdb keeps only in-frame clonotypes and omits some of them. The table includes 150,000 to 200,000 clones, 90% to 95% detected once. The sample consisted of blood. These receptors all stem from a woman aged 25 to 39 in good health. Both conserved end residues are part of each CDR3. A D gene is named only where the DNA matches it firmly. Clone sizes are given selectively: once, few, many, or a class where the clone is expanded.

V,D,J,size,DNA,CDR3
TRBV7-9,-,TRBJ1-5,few,TGTGCCAGCAGCTTACAGGGCAATCAGCCCCAGCATTTT,CASSLQGNQPQHF
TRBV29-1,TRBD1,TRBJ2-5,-,TGCAGCCTCCGGGACAGGGGGTACCAAGAGACCCAGTACTTC,CSLRDRGYQETQYF
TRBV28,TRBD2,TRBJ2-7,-,TGTGCCAGCAGTTTACTAGCGGGAGCATCCTACGAGCAGTACTTC,CASSLLAGASYEQYF
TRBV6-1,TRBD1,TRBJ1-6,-,TGTGCCAGCAGTGTTCGGGACAGGGGGTATAATTCACCCCTCCACTTT,CASSVRDRGYNSPLHF
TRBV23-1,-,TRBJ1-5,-,TGCGCCAGCAGTCAATCGGGGGGGGGTCAGCCCCAGCATTTT,CASSQSGGGQPQHF
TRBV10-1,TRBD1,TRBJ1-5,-,TGCGCCAGACAGGGGCCCCAGCCCCAGCATTTT,CARQGPQPQHF
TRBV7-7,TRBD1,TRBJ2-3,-,TGTGCCAGCAGCCCGGGGACAGGGTGGACGGCAGATACGCAGTATTTT,CASSPGTGWTADTQYF
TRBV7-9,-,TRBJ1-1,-,TGTGCCAGCAGACCTGGGGGAGAAGCTTTCTTT,CASRPGGEAFF
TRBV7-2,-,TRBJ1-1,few,TGTGCCAGCCGTTCATCGACAGGGAACACTGAAGCTTTCTTT,CASRSSTGNTEAFF
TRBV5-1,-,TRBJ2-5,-,TGCGCCAGCAGCTCGGACTCGCCGCAAGAGACCCAGTACTTC,CASSSDSPQETQYF
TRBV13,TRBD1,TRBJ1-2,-,TGTGCCAGCAGCGGGACAGGGGTGACTAACTATGGCTACACCTTC,CASSGTGVTNYGYTF
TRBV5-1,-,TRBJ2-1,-,TGCGCCAGCAGCTTGTCTCAGGCGTGGAATGAGCAGTTCTTC,CASSLSQAWNEQFF
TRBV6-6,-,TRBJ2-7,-,TGTGCCAGCAGAAACCAGGGGAACTACTACGAGCAGTACTTC,CASRNQGNYYEQYF
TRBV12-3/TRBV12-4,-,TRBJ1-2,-,TGTGCCAGCAGTTTACAGGGGTATGGCTACACCTTC,CASSLQGYGYTF
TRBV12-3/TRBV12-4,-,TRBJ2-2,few,TGTGCCAGCAGTTCGGACGGGGAGCTGTTTTTT,CASSSDGELFF
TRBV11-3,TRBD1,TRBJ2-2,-,TGTGCCAGCAGCCCCCGACAGGGTCGCACCGGGGAGCTGTTTTTT,CASSPRQGRTGELFF
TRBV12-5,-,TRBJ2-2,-,TGTGCTAGTGGTTTGGGGGTTGGCGGGGAGCTGTTTTTT,CASGLGVGGELFF
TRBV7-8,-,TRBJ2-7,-,TGTGCCAGCAGCTTAGCGGGCGGGGTCTACGAGCAGTACTTC,CASSLAGGVYEQYF
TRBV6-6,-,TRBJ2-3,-,TGTGCCAGCAGTTACTCGACTAGCACAGATACGCAGTATTTT,CASSYSTSTDTQYF
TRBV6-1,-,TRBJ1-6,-,TGTGCCAGCAGTGATGGGGAGAATAGTTCACCCCTCCACTTT,CASSDGENSSPLHF
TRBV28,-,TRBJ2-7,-,TGTGCCAGCACTTCAGGCCCTCGCTACGAGCAGTACTTC,CASTSGPRYEQYF
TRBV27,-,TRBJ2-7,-,TGTGCCAGCAGTTTGCAGGGGCCGCCCTACGAGCAGTACTTC,CASSLQGPPYEQYF
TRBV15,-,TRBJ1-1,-,TGTGCCACCAAGACAGACATGAACACTGAAGCTTTCTTT,CATKTDMNTEAFF
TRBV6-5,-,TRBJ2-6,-,TGTGCCAGCACCGTGTCAGGCTCTGGGGCCAACGTCCTGACTTTC,CASTVSGSGANVLTF
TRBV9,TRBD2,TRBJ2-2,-,TGTGCCAGCAGCCTAAGTAGCGGGAGGGGGAACACCGGGGAGCTGTTTTTT,CASSLSSGRGNTGELFF
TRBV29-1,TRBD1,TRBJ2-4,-,TGCAGCGGAATCGACAGGGGGCGTCGAAACATTCAGTACTTC,CSGIDRGRRNIQYF
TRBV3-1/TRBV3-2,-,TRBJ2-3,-,TGTGCCAGCAGCCAAGACCCACTAGTAGTCTTCACAGATACGCAGTATTTT,CASSQDPLVVFTDTQYF
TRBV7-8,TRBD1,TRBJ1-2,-,TGTGCCAGCAGTATCGACAGGGGAGCTAACTATGGCTACACCTTC,CASSIDRGANYGYTF
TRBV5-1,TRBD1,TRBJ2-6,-,TGCGCCAGCAGCTTGGGACAGGGGGCGCAGGGGGCCAACGTCCTGACTTTC,CASSLGQGAQGANVLTF
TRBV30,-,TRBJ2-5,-,TGTGCCTGGAGTGTAGGTGGACAGCCCCTTGGAGAGACCCAGTACTTC,CAWSVGGQPLGETQYF
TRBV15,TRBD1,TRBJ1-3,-,TGTGCCACCAGCAGAGGGGACAGGGGGCGGTCAACCGGAAACACCATATATTTT,CATSRGDRGRSTGNTIYF
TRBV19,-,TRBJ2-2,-,TGTGCCAGTAGGGGCGGGGTTTTCACCGGGGAGCTGTTTTTT,CASRGGVFTGELFF
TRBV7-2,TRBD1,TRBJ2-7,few,TGTGCCAGCAGCCCCGGACAGGGGGCCTACGAGCAGTACTTC,CASSPGQGAYEQYF
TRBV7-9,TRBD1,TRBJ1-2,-,TGTGCCAGCAGCTTAGGGGAGACAGGGGGCCACTATGGCTACACCTTC,CASSLGETGGHYGYTF
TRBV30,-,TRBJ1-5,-,TGTGCCTGGAGTAGCGGGGGGAATCAGCCCCAGCATTTT,CAWSSGGNQPQHF
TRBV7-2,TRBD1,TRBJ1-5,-,TGTGCCAGCAGCCCAGGGGGGAATCAGCCCCAGCATTTT,CASSPGGNQPQHF
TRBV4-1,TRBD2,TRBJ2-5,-,TGCGCCAGCAGCCAAGATCAAGCGGGAGGCCTCCAAGAGACCCAGTACTTC,CASSQDQAGGLQETQYF
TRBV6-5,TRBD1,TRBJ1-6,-,TGTGCCAGCAGTCCCCGACAGGGAGGAAATTCACCCCTCCACTTT,CASSPRQGGNSPLHF
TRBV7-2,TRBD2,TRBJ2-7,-,TGTGCCAGCAGCTTAGCGCTAGCGGGAGGGGGCGAGCAGTACTTC,CASSLALAGGGEQYF
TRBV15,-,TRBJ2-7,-,TGTGCCACCAGCAGAGATTCTGCCAGCTACTACGAGCAGTACTTC,CATSRDSASYYEQYF
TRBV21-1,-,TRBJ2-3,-,TGTGCCAGCAGAAAGGCAGGGGGGACGCAGTATTTT,CASRKAGGTQYF
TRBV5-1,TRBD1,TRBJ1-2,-,TGCGCCAGCAGCCGGGACAGGACTTCTAACTATGGCTACACCTTC,CASSRDRTSNYGYTF
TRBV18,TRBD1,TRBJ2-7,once,TGTGCCAGCTCACCCGGACAGGTCCACGAGCAGTACTTC,CASSPGQVHEQYF
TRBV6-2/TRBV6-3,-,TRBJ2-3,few,TGTGCCAGCAGTTACTTTAGCACAGATACGCAGTATTTT,CASSYFSTDTQYF
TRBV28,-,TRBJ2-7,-,TGTGCCAGCAGTTTATTGGGGGGCGAGCAGTACTTC,CASSLLGGEQYF
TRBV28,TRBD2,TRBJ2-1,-,TGTGCCAGCAGTTTGCCTAGCGGGAGTCGGAATGAGCAGTTCTTC,CASSLPSGSRNEQFF
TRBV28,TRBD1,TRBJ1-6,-,TGTGCCAGCAGGGGACAGGGAACAAATTCACCCCTCCACTTT,CASRGQGTNSPLHF
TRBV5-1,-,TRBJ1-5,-,TGCGCCAGCAGCGTGGACGGAAACAATCAGCCCCAGCATTTT,CASSVDGNNQPQHF
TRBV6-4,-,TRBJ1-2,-,TGTGCCAGCAGTCCCCAGGGTGGAAATGGCTACACCTTC,CASSPQGGNGYTF
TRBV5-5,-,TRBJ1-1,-,TGTGCCAGCAGCAAACAGGGTCTTACTGAAGCTTTCTTT,CASSKQGLTEAFF
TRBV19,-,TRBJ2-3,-,TGTGCCAGTAGTAAGTGGGACACGCAGTATTTT,CASSKWDTQYF
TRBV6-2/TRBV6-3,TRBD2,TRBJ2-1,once,TGTGCCAGCAGCACCACACTAGCGGGATCCTACAATGAGCAGTTCTTC,CASSTTLAGSYNEQFF
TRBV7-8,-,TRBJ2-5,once,TGTGCCAGCAGCGGTAGGGGACGGTACCAAGAGACCCAGTACTTC,CASSGRGRYQETQYF
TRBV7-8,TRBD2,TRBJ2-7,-,TGTGCCAGCAGAACCGGGAGGGCCCCCTCCTACGAGCAGTACTTC,CASRTGRAPSYEQYF
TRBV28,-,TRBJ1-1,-,TGTGCCAGCAGTCCCAACAGGGCTGAAGCTTTCTTT,CASSPNRAEAFF
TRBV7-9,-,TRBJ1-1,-,TGTGCCAGCAGCTCAAAACAGGGCCGGAACACTGAAGCTTTCTTT,CASSSKQGRNTEAFF
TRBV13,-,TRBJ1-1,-,TGTGCCAGCAGCTTAAGGCTGAACACTGAAGCTTTCTTT,CASSLRLNTEAFF
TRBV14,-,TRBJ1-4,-,TGTGCCAGCAGCCTTAGGGCGGGTGAAAAACTGTTTTTT,CASSLRAGEKLFF